These 6 T cell receptor beta chains came from one sample sequenced in a study of blood T cell repertoires in COVID-19. Sequencing used immunoSEQ multiplex PCR; TCRdb keeps in-frame clones, though not all of them. Found here are about 400,000 clones, roughly nine tenths of them singletons; the top ten hold 2.5% to 3%. The sample was PBMCs or T cells enriched from blood (not recorded which). These receptors were taken from a woman in her twenties or thirties who had recovered from COVID-19.

The chain combines TRBV29-1 with TRBJ2-3; D uncertain. Trimming left V 5 bases short and J 10 bases short, with 13 bases between. Per the germline V gene, CDR1 is SQVTM and CDR2 is ANQGSEA. The CDR3 runs 11 residues. The CDR3 protein is CSVWPSYPQYF. CDR3 nucleotides: TGCAGCGTTTGGCCTAGTTATCCGCAGTATTTT.

This chain's CDR3 is CASSPWDRTYEQYF. CDR3 nucleotides: TGCGCCAGCAGCCCATGGGACAGAACCTACGAGCAGTACTTC. The chain recombines TRBV5-1 with TRBJ2-7; 7 nucleotides agree with TRBD1. CDR1 SGHRS and CDR2 YFSETQ come from the germline V gene. The CDR3 has 14 amino acids. With V trimmed by 4 bases and J by 2 bases, 6 bases remained unmatched.

The rearrangement joins TRBV28 to TRBJ2-1, with 12 bases lining up with TRBD2. Germline V gene sequence: CDR1 MDHEN, CDR2 SYDVKM. J lost 4 bases, V lost 3 bases, and 13 bases had no gene match. The CDR3 length is 19 residues. CDR3 sequence (DNA): TGTGCCAGCAGTTTTGCGGATGTGACTAGCGGGAGAGAGTACAATGAGCAGTTCTTC. This translates into CASSFADVTSGREYNEQFF.

The DNA of the CDR3 is TGTGCCAGACCTCCCCGACACCCTAAAAAATACAATGAGCAGTTCTTC. Amino acids: CARPPRHPKKYNEQFF. This chain uses TRBV25-1 with TRBJ2-1; D is uncertain. The V gene lost 9 bases and the J gene lost 4 bases, with 22 bases spanning the gap. This CDR3 spans 16 amino acids. Germline loops: CDR1 MGHDK, CDR2 SYGVNS. The entire variable domain, with the rest obtained from reference TRBV25-1 and TRBJ2-1, is as follows: EADIYQTPRYLVIGTGKKITLECSQTMGHDKMYWYQQDPGMELHLIHYSYGVNSTEKGDLSSESTVSRIRTEHFPLTLESARPSHTSQYLCARPPRHPKKYNEQFFGPGTRLTVL.

This clone was detected once. J is TRBJ2-1 and V is TRBV9, with 9 bases that match TRBD2. CDR3 length equals 16 residues. The V segment lost 4 bases and the J segment 0 bases; nucleotides outside the gene matches: 5. Per germline, CDR1 SGDLS and CDR2 YYNGEE. The CDR3 is CASSPRSGSSYNEQFF. DNA of the CDR3: TGTGCCAGCAGCCCGCGTAGCGGGAGCTCCTACAATGAGCAGTTCTTC.

The chain carries TRBV5-6 and TRBJ2-7; no definite D call. CDR1 SGHDT and CDR2 YYEEEE come from the germline V gene. The CDR3 is 11 amino acids. Trimming pared 1 base from V and 5 bases from J, leaving 4 bases between. CDR3 sequence (DNA): TGTGCCAGCAGCTTGTATGACGAGCAGTACTTC. Its protein is CASSLYDEQYF.